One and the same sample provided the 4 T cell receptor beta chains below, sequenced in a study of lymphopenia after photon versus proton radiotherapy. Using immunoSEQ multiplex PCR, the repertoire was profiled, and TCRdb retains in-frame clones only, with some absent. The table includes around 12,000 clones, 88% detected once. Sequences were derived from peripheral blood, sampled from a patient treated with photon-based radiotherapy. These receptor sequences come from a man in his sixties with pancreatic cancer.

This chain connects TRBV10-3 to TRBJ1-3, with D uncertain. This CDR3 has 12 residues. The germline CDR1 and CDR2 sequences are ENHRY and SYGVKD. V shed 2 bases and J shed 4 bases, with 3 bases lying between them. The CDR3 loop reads CAISERGNTIYF. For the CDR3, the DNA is TGTGCCATCAGTGAGCGCGGAAACACCATATATTTT.

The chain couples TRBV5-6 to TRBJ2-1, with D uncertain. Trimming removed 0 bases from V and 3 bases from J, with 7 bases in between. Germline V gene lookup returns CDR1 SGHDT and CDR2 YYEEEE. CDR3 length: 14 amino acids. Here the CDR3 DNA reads TGTGCCAGCAGCTTGGGGTATCTCTACAATGAGCAGTTCTTC. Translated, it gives CASSLGYLYNEQFF.

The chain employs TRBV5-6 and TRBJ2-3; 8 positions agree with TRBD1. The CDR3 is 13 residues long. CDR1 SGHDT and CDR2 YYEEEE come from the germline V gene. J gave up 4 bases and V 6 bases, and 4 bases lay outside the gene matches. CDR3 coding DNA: TGTGCCAGCACCCAGGGGGCCGCAGATACGCAGTATTTT. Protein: CASTQGAADTQYF.

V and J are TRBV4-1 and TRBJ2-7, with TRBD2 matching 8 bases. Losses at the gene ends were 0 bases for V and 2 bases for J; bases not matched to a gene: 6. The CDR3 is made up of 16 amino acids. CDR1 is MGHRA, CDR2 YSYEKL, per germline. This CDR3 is CASSQERAGGTYEQYF. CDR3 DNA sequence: TGCGCCAGCAGCCAAGAAAGGGCGGGGGGTACCTACGAGCAGTACTTC.